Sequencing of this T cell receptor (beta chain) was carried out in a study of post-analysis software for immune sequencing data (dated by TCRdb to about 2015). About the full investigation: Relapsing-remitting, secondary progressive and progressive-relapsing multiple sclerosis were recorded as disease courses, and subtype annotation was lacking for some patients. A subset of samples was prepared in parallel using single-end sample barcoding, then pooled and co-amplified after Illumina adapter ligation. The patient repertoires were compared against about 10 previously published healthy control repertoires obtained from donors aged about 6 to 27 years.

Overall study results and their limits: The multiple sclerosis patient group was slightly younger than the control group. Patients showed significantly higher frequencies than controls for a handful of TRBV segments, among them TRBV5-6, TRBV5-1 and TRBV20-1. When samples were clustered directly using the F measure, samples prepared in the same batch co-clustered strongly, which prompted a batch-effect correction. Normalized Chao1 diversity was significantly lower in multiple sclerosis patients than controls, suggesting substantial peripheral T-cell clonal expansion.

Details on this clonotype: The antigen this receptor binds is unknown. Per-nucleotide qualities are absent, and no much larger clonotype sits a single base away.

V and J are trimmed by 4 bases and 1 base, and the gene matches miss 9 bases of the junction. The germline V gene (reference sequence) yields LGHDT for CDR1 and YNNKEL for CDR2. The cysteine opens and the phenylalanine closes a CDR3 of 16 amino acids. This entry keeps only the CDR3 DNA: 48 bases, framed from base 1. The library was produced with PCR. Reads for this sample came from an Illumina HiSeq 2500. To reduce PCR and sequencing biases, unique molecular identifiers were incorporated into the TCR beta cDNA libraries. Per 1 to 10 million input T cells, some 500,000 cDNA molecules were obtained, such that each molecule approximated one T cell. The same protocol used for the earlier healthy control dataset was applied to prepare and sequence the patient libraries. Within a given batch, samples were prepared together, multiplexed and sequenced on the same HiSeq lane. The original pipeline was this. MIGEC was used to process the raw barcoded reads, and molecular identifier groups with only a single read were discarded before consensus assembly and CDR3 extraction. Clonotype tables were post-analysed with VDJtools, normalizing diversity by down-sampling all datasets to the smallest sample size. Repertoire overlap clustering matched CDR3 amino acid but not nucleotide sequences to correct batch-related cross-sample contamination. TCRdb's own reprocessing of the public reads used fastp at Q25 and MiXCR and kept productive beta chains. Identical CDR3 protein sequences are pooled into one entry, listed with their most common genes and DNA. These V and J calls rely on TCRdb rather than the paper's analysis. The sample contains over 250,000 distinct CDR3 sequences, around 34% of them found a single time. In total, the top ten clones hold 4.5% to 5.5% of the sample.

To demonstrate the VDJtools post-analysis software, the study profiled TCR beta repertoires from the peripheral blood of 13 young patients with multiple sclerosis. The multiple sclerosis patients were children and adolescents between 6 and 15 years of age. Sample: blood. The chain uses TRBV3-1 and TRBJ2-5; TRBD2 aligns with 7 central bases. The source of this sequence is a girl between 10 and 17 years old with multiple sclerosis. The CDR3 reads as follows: CASSPNVAGGQETQYF. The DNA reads TGTGCCAGCAGCCCAAACGTAGCGGGCGGCCAAGAGACCCAGTACTTC.